This T cell receptor (beta chain) stems from a study of blood T cell repertoires in COVID-19. About the study: Samples taken during acute and convalescent COVID-19 were collected in the United States, Italy and Spain. The cDNA or gDNA used as material had been derived from T cells, B-cell-depleted T cells, or PBMCs.

This clone was observed a few times. The CDR3 spans 13 residues. Deletions cut 7 bases from V and 5 bases from J, with 12 bases between. The germline gives CDR1 MDHEN, CDR2 SYDVKM. Under the authors' procedure: Reference gene primer amplification gave estimated nucleated cell counts. Produced via immunoSEQ multiplex PCR; TCRdb's table is partial and in-frame only. V, J and clone size derive from that table, while D and trimming were established from the DNA sequence. The data contain 90,000 or so clones, approximately 91% of them singletons. Sequencing was done on a sample of peripheral blood. The rearrangement uses TRBV28 and TRBJ2-1, with a tentative D call TRBD2 (6 bases). The sequence was collected from an older woman with acute or convalescent COVID-19. This CDR3 is CASNLANNNEQFF. CDR3 coding DNA: TGTGCCAGCAACCTAGCGAATAACAATGAGCAGTTCTTC.